The 27 T cell receptor beta chains given below trace back to one sample, sequenced in a study of cytomegalovirus exposure and HLA in healthy donors. Measured with immunoSEQ multiplex PCR; TCRdb has only the in-frame clones, and not every one. The sample has around 130,000 clones; roughly 86% are singletons. Sequenced: PBMCs. The receptors shown here come from a man aged 25-40 years in good health and CMV-seronegative.

This clone is a singleton in its sample. This sequence joins TRBV9 and TRBJ1-5, with TRBD1 identical over 7 bases. V gave up 4 bases and J gave up 5 bases; unmatched junction bases: 3. CDR1 and CDR2 from the germline V gene are SGDLS and YYNGEE. CDR3 length equals 13 residues. CDR3 sequence (DNA): TGTGCCAGCAGCTCCAGGGGGTATCAGCCCCAGCATTTT. Its protein product is CASSSRGYQPQHF.

The rearrangement joins TRBV13 to TRBJ1-2; possible D gene TRBD1, 6 bases. V lost 2 bases and J lost 1, with 8 bases in between. The germline gives CDR1 PRHDT, CDR2 FYEKMQ (reference sequence). There are 14 residues in the CDR3. This chain's CDR3 is CASSLKQGNYGYTF. CDR3 DNA sequence: TGTGCCAGCAGCTTAAAACAGGGTAACTATGGCTACACCTTC.

The chain employs TRBV27 and TRBJ2-7; D possibly corresponds to TRBD1 (5 bases). With 5 bases removed from V and 1 base from J, the gap between germline ends came to 12 bases. CDR1 and CDR2 from the germline V gene are MNHEY and SMNVEV (reference sequence). This CDR3 is built from 14 residues. The CDR3 protein is CASSPPAGSYEQYF. The CDR3, as DNA: TGTGCCAGCAGTCCACCTGCAGGGTCCTACGAGCAGTACTTC.

The V gene is TRBV6-1, the J gene TRBJ2-5, with 8 bases fitting TRBD1. The CDR3 has 14 amino acids. Germline-derived CDR1 and CDR2 are MNHNS and SASEGT. J was trimmed by 3 bases and V by 5 bases; bases with no gene match: 5. The CDR3 nucleotides read TGTGCCAGCAGTCACAGGGGGACCGAAGAGACCCAGTACTTC. Protein: CASSHRGTEETQYF.

CDR3 nucleotides: TGTGCCAGCAGCTTAATCGGGGGTAGCGCAGATACGCAGTATTTT. Encoded protein: CASSLIGGSADTQYF. The chain recombines TRBV11-2 with TRBJ2-3; a possible D gene is TRBD2 (6 bases). The CDR3 extends over 15 amino acids. V lost 2 bases and J 4 bases, leaving 13 bases between the germline ends. Germline V CDR1 and CDR2: SGHAT, FQNNGV.

The CDR3: CASSSNGAGEGYGYTF. CDR3 sequence (DNA): TGTGCCAGCAGCTCTAATGGGGCAGGGGAAGGGTATGGCTACACCTTC. This chain links TRBV7-3 with TRBJ1-2, with a tentative D call TRBD1 (6 bases). CDR3 length: 16 residues. Germline values: CDR1 SGHTA, CDR2 FQGTGA. Trimming stripped 4 bases from V and 5 bases from J, with 20 bases between.

This sequence joins TRBV9 and TRBJ2-3; D perhaps matches TRBD1 (6 bases). CDR1 is SGDLS and CDR2 is YYNGEE in the germline V gene. V lost 2 bases to trimming and J lost 4 bases, with 11 bases between them. This CDR3 spans 14 amino acids. The CDR3 protein is CASSVRGVADTQYF. The CDR3 region has the DNA TGTGCCAGCAGCGTCAGGGGTGTCGCAGATACGCAGTATTTT. Full variable domain (missing parts from reference TRBV9 and TRBJ2-3): DSGVTQTPKHLITATGQRVTLRCSPRSGDLSVYWYQQSLDQGLQFLIQYYNGEERAKGNILERFSAQQFPDLHSELNLSSLELGDSALYFCASSVRGVADTQYFGPGTRLTVL.

The CDR3, as DNA: TGCGCCAGCAGCCCCGGGACACTGAACACTGAAGCTTTCTTT. It encodes CASSPGTLNTEAFF. The chain recombines TRBV5-1 with TRBJ1-1; TRBD1 might be the D (6 bases). Between the trimmed V and J ends, which lost 4 bases and 0 bases, there was a span of 10 bases. This CDR3 spans 14 amino acids. Per germline, CDR1 SGHRS and CDR2 YFSETQ.

J is TRBJ2-3 and V is TRBV5-4; TRBD2 matches 8 bases. CDR1 is SGHNT, CDR2 YYREEE, per germline (reference sequence). The CDR3 spans 12 residues. J lost 14 bases, V lost 3 bases, and 8 bases had no gene match. The CDR3 DNA reads as TGTGCCAGCAGCTCGGGGGGGAAGGAGGGGTATTTT. Its translation: CASSSGGKEGYF. The full variable domain, its missing parts supplied by reference TRBV5-4 and TRBJ2-3, is ETGVTQSPTHLIKTRGQQVTLRCSSQSGHNTVSWYQQALGQGPQFIFQYYREEENGRGNFPPRFSGLQFPNYSSELNVNALELDDSALYLCASSSGGKEGYFGPGTRLTVL.

J is TRBJ1-2 and V is TRBV11-2; a weak D match, TRBD1 (6 bases). The CDR3 is 14 residues long. Germline V lookup: CDR1 SGHAT, CDR2 FQNNGV. V lost 1 base, J lost 3 bases, and 9 bases lay in between. The CDR3 reads CASSLGSGDYGYTF. CDR3 nucleotide sequence: TGTGCCAGCAGCTTAGGTTCAGGGGACTATGGCTACACCTTC.

The chain employs TRBV27 and TRBJ2-3, with 10 bases aligning to TRBD2. The germline V gene has CDR1 MNHEY and CDR2 SMNVEV (reference sequence). The CDR3 covers 18 residues. The trim removed 6 bases at V and 1 base at J, leaving 13 bases unmatched. The CDR3 sequence: CASRIAGGLVPGTDTQYF. The CDR3 nucleotides read TGTGCCAGCAGAATAGCGGGGGGCCTTGTTCCTGGCACAGATACGCAGTATTTT.

This rearrangement joins TRBV10-2 to TRBJ1-2; D uncertain. V lost 4 bases, J lost 0 bases, and 12 bases lay in between. Germline V lookup: CDR1 WSHSY, CDR2 SAAADI. This CDR3 region has 15 residues. CDR3 region: CASSGSREANYGYTF. The DNA of the CDR3 is TGCGCCAGCAGTGGCTCTAGGGAGGCTAACTATGGCTACACCTTC.

Concerning this clone: One junction end does not reproduce the germline sequence, and a read error may be involved. Distinct nucleotide sequences in the sample also encode this CDR3. The V call is TRBV5-1, the J call TRBJ2-7, with TRBD1 as a possible D gene (5 bases). CDR3 size: 12 residues. Germline V gene sequence: CDR1 SGHRS, CDR2 YFSETQ. In DNA form, the CDR3 reads TGTGCCAGCAGCTCCCAGGGATACGAGCAGTACTTC. This codes for CASSSQGYEQYF.

This chain links TRBV15 with TRBJ1-2; no reliable D call. CDR3 length equals 17 residues. Germline CDR1 and CDR2: LNHNV and YYDKDF (reference sequence). The V gene lost 1 base and the J gene lost 6 bases, with 21 bases spanning the gap. CDR3: CATSRVGSESLLDGYTF. DNA for the CDR3: TGTGCCACCAGCAGAGTTGGCAGTGAATCCCTTTTGGATGGCTACACCTTC.

The chain recombines TRBV6-4 with TRBJ2-1; 10 bases align to TRBD2. The CDR3 spans 17 residues. V shed 7 bases and J 4 bases; nucleotides not matched to a gene: 13. Germline CDR1 reads MRHNA; CDR2 reads SNTAGT. In DNA form, the CDR3 reads TGTGCCAGCACTCTCGGGCGGCTAGCGGGGGATTACAATGAGCAGTTCTTC. Amino acids: CASTLGRLAGDYNEQFF.

The J gene is TRBJ2-7, the V gene TRBV28, with 13 bases matching TRBD2. Unmatched junction bases numbered 3, after V lost 1 base and J lost 3 bases. The V gene's germline CDR1 is MDHEN and CDR2 SYDVKM. CDR3 size: 16 residues. The CDR3: CASSLSGLAGDYEQYF. The DNA of the CDR3 is TGTGCCAGCAGTTTATCCGGACTAGCGGGGGACTACGAGCAGTACTTC.

The chain uses TRBV28 and TRBJ1-1; 8 positions match TRBD1. Germline V lookup: CDR1 MDHEN, CDR2 SYDVKM. The CDR3 has 14 residues. V was clipped by 5 bases and J by 6 bases; unmatched bases: 8. CDR3 bases: TGTGCCAGCAGTACTCCAGGGGGCGCGGCTGAAGCTTTCTTT. Protein product: CASSTPGGAAEAFF.

The rearrangement links TRBV5-1 to TRBJ2-3; D remains unclear. The CDR3 extends over 14 amino acids. Germline V gene sequence: CDR1 SGHRS, CDR2 YFSETQ. Trimming stripped 0 bases from V and 3 bases from J, with 8 bases between. The CDR3 coding sequence is TGCGCCAGCAGCTTGGGGCTAGAAACAGATACGCAGTATTTT. It codes for CASSLGLETDTQYF.

The chain links TRBV7-6 to TRBJ1-1; 11 bases match TRBD1. The CDR3 extends over 14 amino acids. After removal of 5 bases from V and 7 bases from J, the junction contained 6 bases not matched to a gene. Germline lookup yields CDR1 SGHVS and CDR2 FNYEAQ. Here the CDR3 DNA reads TGTGCCAGCAGCGACCGGGACAGGGGGGTTGAAGCTTTCTTT. It encodes CASSDRDRGVEAFF.

The chain combines TRBV28 with TRBJ1-1; tentatively, D is TRBD1 (6 bases). The CDR3 runs 15 residues. Between the trimmed V and J ends, which lost 1 base and 1 base, there was a span of 10 bases. Germline CDR1 reads MDHEN; CDR2 reads SYDVKM. This CDR3 reads CASSLYGGANTEAFF. CDR3 coding DNA: TGTGCCAGCAGTTTATACGGGGGGGCGAACACTGAAGCTTTCTTT. Filled out from reference TRBV28 and TRBJ1-1, the complete variable domain reads DVKVTQSSRYLVKRTGEKVFLECVQDMDHENMFWYRQDPGLGLRLIYFSYDVKMKEKGDIPEGYSVSREKKERFSLILESASTNQTSMYLCASSLYGGANTEAFFGQGTRLTVV.

V gene TRBV5-8 combines with J gene TRBJ2-5, with TRBD2 identical over 12 bases. After removal of 4 bases from V and 4 bases from J, the junction contained 11 bases not matched to a gene. Per germline, CDR1 SGHTS and CDR2 YDEGEE. There are 17 residues in the CDR3. CDR3 bases: TGTGCCAGCAGCAAGAGACTAGCGGGGGCAGGGGTAGAGACCCAGTACTTC. Its protein is CASSKRLAGAGVETQYF.

Written as DNA, the CDR3 is TGTGCCAGTAGTATCGCGGGGGCTGGGACTGAAGCTTTCTTT. Its protein product is CASSIAGAGTEAFF. The rearrangement links TRBV19 to TRBJ1-1, with a weak D call TRBD1 (6 bases). Trimming cost V 3 bases and J 5 bases, with 13 bases left between them. Per germline, CDR1 LNHDA and CDR2 SQIVND (reference sequence). The CDR3 is 14 residues long.

The chain employs TRBV4-2 and TRBJ1-6, with a weak D call TRBD1 (5 bases). Germline V gene sequence: CDR1 LGHNA, CDR2 YNFKEQ. The CDR3 has 17 amino acids. V was shortened by 0 bases and J by 1 base, with 10 bases between the two germline ends. In DNA, the CDR3 is TGTGCCAGCAGCCAAGAAGGGGTTTATTCCTATAATTCACCCCTCCACTTT. Protein product: CASSQEGVYSYNSPLHF.

The rearrangement joins TRBV10-3 to TRBJ2-7, with 7 bases aligning to TRBD1. The CDR3 extends over 13 amino acids. Germline V gene sequence: CDR1 ENHRY, CDR2 SYGVKD. V lost 9 bases and J lost 2; bases outside the gene matches: 7. In DNA form, the CDR3 reads TGTGCCATTGGACAGGATTTAACCTACGAGCAGTACTTC. Its protein product is CAIGQDLTYEQYF.

The rearrangement links TRBV19 to TRBJ2-7, with 8 bases fitting TRBD1. The CDR3 spans 16 residues. The trim removed 5 bases at V and 0 bases at J, leaving 9 bases unmatched. Germline V gives CDR1 LNHDA, CDR2 SQIVND (reference sequence). The CDR3 region has the DNA TGTGCCAGTAGTCCCTCGCGGACAGGGAGCTCCTACGAGCAGTACTTC. It codes for CASSPSRTGSSYEQYF.

The V call is TRBV29-1, the J call TRBJ1-4; 12 positions agree with TRBD1. CDR1 is SQVTM and CDR2 is ANQGSEA in the germline V gene. V lost 7 bases and J lost 7; bases outside the gene matches: 4. The CDR3 has 13 amino acids. CDR3 coding DNA: TGCAGCGCACGGGACAGGGGGCTTGAAAAACTGTTTTTT. It translates to CSARDRGLEKLFF. Variable domain in full (rest from reference TRBV29-1 and TRBJ1-4): SAVISQKPSRDICQRGTSLTIQCQVDSQVTMMFWYRQQPGQSLTLIATANQGSEATYESGFVIDKFPISRPNLTFSTLTVSNMSPEDSSIYLCSARDRGLEKLFFGSGTQLSVL.

The chain is built from TRBV7-3 and TRBJ2-2; 8 bases match TRBD1. The CDR3 spans 16 residues. The junction had 9 bases not matched to a gene; V was cut back by 4 bases and J by 5 bases. Germline V gene lookup returns CDR1 SGHTA and CDR2 FQGTGA. CDR3 in DNA: TGTGCCAGCAGCTCGTCCGGGACAGGTCGGACCGGGGAGCTGTTTTTT. It encodes CASSSSGTGRTGELFF.